These T cell receptor beta chains were read from a single sample in a study of T cells in Graves' hyperthyroidism and ophthalmopathy. A single record per CDR3 protein comes from TCRdb applying MiXCR to the multiplex PCR reads. The sample lists about 210,000 distinct CDR3 sequences; roughly 15% were seen once. Specimen: blood. The receptors shown here come from a man over 45 with Graves' hyperthyroidism. Both conserved end residues are part of each CDR3. The order of the fields is D gene, V gene, J gene, clone size, CDR3 protein, CDR3 DNA. The D gene is left open where the match is weak. A clone size is listed for some rows: how often the clone was seen (once, few, many), or a class if it is expanded.

D: NA
V: TRBV5-1
J: TRBJ1-4
size: few
CDR3: CASRAAFRREKLFF
DNA: TGCGCCAGCAGGGCAGCTTTTCGGCGGGAAAAACTGTTTTTT

D: TRBD2
V: TRBV4-3
J: TRBJ2-1
size: NA
CDR3: CASSQEGLASNEQFF
DNA: TGCGCCAGCAGCCAGGAAGGACTAGCTTCGAATGAGCAGTTCTTC

D: NA
V: TRBV7-2
J: TRBJ1-5
size: few
CDR3: CASSYSGQLQPQHF
DNA: TGTGCCAGCAGCTACTCGGGACAACTCCAGCCCCAGCATTTT

D: NA
V: TRBV7-2
J: TRBJ1-2
size: many
CDR3: CASSLAGDRGYTF
DNA: TGTGCCAGCAGCTTAGCAGGGGACCGCGGCTACACCTTC

D: NA
V: TRBV7-6
J: TRBJ1-1
size: NA
CDR3: CASSSYRNTEAFF
DNA: TGTGCCAGCAGCTCCTACAGAAACACTGAAGCTTTCTTT

D: TRBD1
V: TRBV10-3
J: TRBJ2-6
size: NA
CDR3: CAIGQGESGANVLTF
DNA: TGTGCCATCGGACAGGGAGAATCTGGGGCCAACGTCCTGACTTTC

D: NA
V: TRBV4-3
J: TRBJ2-5
size: few
CDR3: CASSHSPEETQYF
DNA: TGCGCCAGCAGCCATTCACCTGAAGAGACCCAGTACTTC

D: NA
V: TRBV20-1
J: TRBJ1-6
size: NA
CDR3: CSARDPTSYNSPLHF
DNA: TGCAGTGCTAGAGACCCTACCTCCTATAATTCACCCCTCCACTTT

D: NA
V: TRBV18
J: TRBJ2-7
size: many
CDR3: CASSPGLDEQYF
DNA: TGTGCCAGCTCACCCGGTTTGGACGAGCAGTACTTC

D: NA
V: TRBV7-6
J: TRBJ2-1
size: few
CDR3: CASSGGKTSSYNEQFF
DNA: TGTGCCAGCAGCGGGGGCAAGACGAGCTCCTACAATGAGCAGTTCTTC

D: NA
V: TRBV30
J: TRBJ2-3
size: NA
CDR3: CAWSASTGDPGTDTQYF
DNA: TGTGCCTGGAGTGCGAGCACCGGGGACCCTGGCACAGATACGCAGTATTTT

D: NA
V: TRBV18
J: TRBJ1-5
size: many
CDR3: CASSPGGLGNQPQHF
DNA: TGTGCCAGCTCACCAGGGGGCCTGGGCAATCAGCCCCAGCATTTT

D: TRBD2
V: TRBV30
J: TRBJ2-1
size: many
CDR3: CAWSGSGSLYNEQFF
DNA: TGTGCCTGGAGCGGTAGCGGGAGCCTTTACAATGAGCAGTTCTTC

D: NA
V: TRBV4-2
J: TRBJ2-3
size: NA
CDR3: CASNPGTSTDTQYF
DNA: TGTGCCAGCAACCCCGGGACTAGCACAGATACGCAGTATTTT

D: TRBD2
V: TRBV7-8
J: TRBJ2-7
size: NA
CDR3: CASSPRLAGPNPVVEQYF
DNA: TGTGCCAGCAGCCCCAGACTAGCGGGACCCAACCCCGTGGTCGAGCAGTACTTC

D: NA
V: TRBV6-2/TRBV6-3
J: TRBJ2-6
size: few
CDR3: CASQGRRPGANVLTF
DNA: TGTGCCAGCCAGGGTCGGCGGCCTGGGGCCAACGTCCTGACTTTC